The 7 T cell receptor beta chains presented below share a single source sample, sequenced in a study of cytomegalovirus exposure and HLA in healthy donors. It was with 60 Vbeta and 13 Jbeta primers that the PCR ran. Assay used: immunoSEQ multiplex PCR; TCRdb lists only in-frame clones, some missing. The repertoire holds about 130,000 clones, with roughly 80% as singletons. Input material: PBMCs. These receptors originate from a woman in her thirties or forties in good health and CMV-seronegative.

V and J are TRBV28 and TRBJ1-1, with 9 bases identical to TRBD1. CDR3 length equals 16 residues. Looked up from germline, CDR1 is MDHEN and CDR2 is SYDVKM. J was trimmed by 7 bases and V by 5 bases; bases with no gene match: 14. CDR3 in DNA: TGTGCCAGCAGTCTGTACAGGGGGCGCGAAAAGGGTGAAGCTTTCTTT. This gives the protein CASSLYRGREKGEAFF. Using reference TRBV28 and TRBJ1-1 for the parts outside the CDR3, the full variable domain is DVKVTQSSRYLVKRTGEKVFLECVQDMDHENMFWYRQDPGLGLRLIYFSYDVKMKEKGDIPEGYSVSREKKERFSLILESASTNQTSMYLCASSLYRGREKGEAFFGQGTRLTVV.

The V call is TRBV6-1, the J call TRBJ2-3; D might be TRBD1 (6 bases). Germline V gene sequence: CDR1 MNHNS, CDR2 SASEGT. The CDR3 length is 15 residues. V dropped 1 base and J dropped 0 bases, with 8 bases sitting between them. The CDR3 DNA reads TGTGCCAGCAGTGAAGTTGGACAGAGCACAGATACGCAGTATTTT. The encoded protein is CASSEVGQSTDTQYF.

The chain links TRBV9 to TRBJ2-2; 9 bases align to TRBD1. This CDR3 has 15 amino acids. CDR1 is SGDLS, CDR2 YYNGEE, per germline. V lost 0 bases to trimming and J lost 7 bases; unmatched junction nucleotides: 4. CDR3 region: CASSVVGTGSGELFF. The CDR3 DNA reads TGTGCCAGCAGCGTAGTGGGGACAGGGAGCGGGGAGCTGTTTTTT.

The V and J genes are TRBV28 and TRBJ2-2; TRBD2 matches at 12 bases. Germline trimming cut 3 bases from V and 4 bases from J; bases unmatched to any gene: 3. Germline V gene lookup returns CDR1 MDHEN and CDR2 SYDVKM. This CDR3 comprises 16 residues. For the CDR3, the DNA is TGTGCCAGCAGTTTTCGACTAGCGGGAGTCACCGGGGAGCTGTTTTTT. Protein product: CASSFRLAGVTGELFF.

The chain combines TRBV11-2 with TRBJ2-1; TRBD2 aligns across 8 bases. V was pared by 5 bases and J by 2 bases, with 5 bases of the junction left unmatched. There are 15 residues in the CDR3. CDR1 and CDR2 from the germline V gene are SGHAT and FQNNGV. CDR3 DNA sequence: TGTGCCAGCAGCCTTATAGCGGGGACCTACAATGAGCAGTTCTTC. It is translated as CASSLIAGTYNEQFF.

The rearrangement uses TRBV7-6 and TRBJ2-2; TRBD2 matches at 16 bases. The CDR3 is 18 residues long. Trimming took 6 bases from V and 6 from J; bases not matched to a gene: 10. CDR1 and CDR2 from the germline V gene are SGHVS and FNYEAQ. As DNA, the CDR3 is TGTGCCAGCAGTCGACCGGGACTAGCGGGAGGGCTACCCGGGGAGCTGTTTTTT. Encoded protein: CASSRPGLAGGLPGELFF.

This clone was observed a single time. The junction does not match germline at one end; this may be a read error. V gene TRBV5-1 combines with J gene TRBJ1-2; possible D gene TRBD1, 5 bases. This CDR3 has 15 residues. Looked up from germline, CDR1 is SGHRS and CDR2 is YFSETQ. This CDR3 reads CASSWGDATLYGYPF. Written as DNA, the CDR3 is TGCGCCAGCAGCTGGGGGGACGCAACGCTCTATGGCTACCCCTTC.